Listed below are T cell receptor beta chains from one sample, sequenced in a study of radiotherapy plus CTLA-4 blockade in lung cancer. Repertoires were generated with immunoSEQ multiplex PCR, while TCRdb's copy carries only in-frame clones and drops some. The sample has about 77,000 clones, roughly 80% seen once; the top ten hold approximately 10%. Specimen: peripheral blood, collected from a patient treated with radiotherapy plus ipilimumab. The source of these receptors is a human donor with non-small cell lung cancer whose response to radiotherapy plus ipilimumab could not be evaluated. Both conserved end residues are part of each CDR3.

J | V | CDR3
TRBJ1-2 | TRBV4-2 | CASSQLGQAFYGYTF
TRBJ2-3 | TRBV30 | CAWLAGLTDTQYF
TRBJ2-7 | TRBV7-2 | CASSLDGRSYEQYF
- | TRBV7-9 | CASSFDTSGAYEQYF
TRBJ1-1 | TRBV5-1 | CASSPGGMNTEAFF
TRBJ2-3 | TRBV18 | CASSPLRGSPADTQYF
- | TRBV4-1 | CASSPPGGRYEQYF
TRBJ2-2 | TRBV9 | CASSGSAGGPNTGELFF
TRBJ2-7 | TRBV28 | CASSFERTYEQYF
TRBJ2-1 | TRBV13 | CASSSRGGLADISAEQFF
TRBJ1-2 | TRBV28 | CASSLYRGIGYTF
TRBJ2-2 | TRBV6-5 | CASGRAGELFF
TRBJ1-2 | TRBV7-2 | CASSLTGYGYTF
TRBJ1-2 | TRBV28 | CASSSFPWRRVGNYGYTF
TRBJ2-7 | TRBV7-3 | CASSLKREAMYEQYF
TRBJ2-5 | TRBV19 | CASSIPNPQGAETQYF
TRBJ2-3 | TRBV10-2 | CASSPGLAGGDDTQYF
TRBJ2-7 | TRBV7-2 | CASSPRGQGPGEQYF
TRBJ1-1 | TRBV30 | CAWSVSWEEAFF
TRBJ1-2 | TRBV5-1 | CASTMGVGGGVDGYTF